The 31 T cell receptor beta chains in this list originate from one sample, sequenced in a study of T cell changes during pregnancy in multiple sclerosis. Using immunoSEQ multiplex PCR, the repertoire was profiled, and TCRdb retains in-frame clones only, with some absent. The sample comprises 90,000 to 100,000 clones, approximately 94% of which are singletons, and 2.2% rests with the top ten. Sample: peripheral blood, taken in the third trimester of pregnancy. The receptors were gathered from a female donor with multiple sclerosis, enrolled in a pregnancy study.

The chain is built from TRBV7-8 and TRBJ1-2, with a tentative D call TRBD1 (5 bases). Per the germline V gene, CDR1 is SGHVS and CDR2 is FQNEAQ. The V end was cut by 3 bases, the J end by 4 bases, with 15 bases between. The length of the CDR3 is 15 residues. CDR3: CASSFGAEAGYGYTF. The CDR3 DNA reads TGTGCCAGCAGCTTTGGGGCAGAAGCGGGCTATGGCTACACCTTC.

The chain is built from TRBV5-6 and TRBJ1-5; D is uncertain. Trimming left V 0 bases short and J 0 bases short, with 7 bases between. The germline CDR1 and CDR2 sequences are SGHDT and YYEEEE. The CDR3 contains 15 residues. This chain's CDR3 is CASSLGPLSNQPQHF. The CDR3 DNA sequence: TGTGCCAGCAGCTTGGGGCCGCTTAGCAATCAGCCCCAGCATTTT.

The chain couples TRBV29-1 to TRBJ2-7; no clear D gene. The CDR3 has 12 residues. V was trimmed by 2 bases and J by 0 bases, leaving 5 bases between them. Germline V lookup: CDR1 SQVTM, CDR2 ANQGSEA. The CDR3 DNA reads TGCAGCGTTGAAACATTCTCCTACGAGCAGTACTTC. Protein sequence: CSVETFSYEQYF.

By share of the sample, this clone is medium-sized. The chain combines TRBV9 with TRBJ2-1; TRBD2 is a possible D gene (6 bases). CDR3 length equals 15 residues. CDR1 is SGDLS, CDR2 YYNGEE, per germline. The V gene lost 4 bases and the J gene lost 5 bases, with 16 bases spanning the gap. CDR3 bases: TGTGCCAGCAGCCCCCCCCCGGGACTCAACAATGAGCAGTTCTTC. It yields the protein CASSPPPGLNNEQFF.

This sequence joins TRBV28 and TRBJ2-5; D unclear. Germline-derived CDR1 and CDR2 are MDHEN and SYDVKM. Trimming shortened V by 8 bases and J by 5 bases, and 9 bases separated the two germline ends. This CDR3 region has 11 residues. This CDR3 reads CASRLLETQYF. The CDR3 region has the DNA TGTGCCAGCCGACTCCTGGAGACCCAGTACTTC.

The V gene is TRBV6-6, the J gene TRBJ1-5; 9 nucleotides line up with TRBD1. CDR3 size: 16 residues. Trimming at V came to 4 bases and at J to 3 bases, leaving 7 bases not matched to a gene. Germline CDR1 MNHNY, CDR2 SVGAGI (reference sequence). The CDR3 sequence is CASSFGTGRANQPQHF. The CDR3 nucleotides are TGTGCCAGCAGTTTTGGGACAGGGAGGGCCAATCAGCCCCAGCATTTT.

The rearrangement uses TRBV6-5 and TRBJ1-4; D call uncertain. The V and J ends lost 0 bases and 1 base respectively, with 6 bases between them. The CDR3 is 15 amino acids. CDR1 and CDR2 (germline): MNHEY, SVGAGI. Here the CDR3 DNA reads TGTGCCAGCAGTTACTCACGGGAAACTAATGAAAAACTGTTTTTT. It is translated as CASSYSRETNEKLFF.

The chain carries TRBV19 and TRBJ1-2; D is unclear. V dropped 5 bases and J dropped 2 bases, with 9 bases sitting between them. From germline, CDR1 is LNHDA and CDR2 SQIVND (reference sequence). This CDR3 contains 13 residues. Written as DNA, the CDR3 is TGTGCCAGTAGTCCCGGACTGAACTATGGCTACACCTTC. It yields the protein CASSPGLNYGYTF.

CDR3 amino acids: CAISESGQGGHEQYF. DNA for the CDR3: TGTGCCATCAGTGAGTCGGGCCAAGGAGGTCACGAGCAGTACTTC. The chain recombines TRBV10-3 with TRBJ2-7; D possibly corresponds to TRBD2 (5 bases). This CDR3 has 15 amino acids. V lost 0 bases and J lost 5, with 14 bases in between. The germline V gene encodes CDR1 ENHRY and CDR2 SYGVKD.

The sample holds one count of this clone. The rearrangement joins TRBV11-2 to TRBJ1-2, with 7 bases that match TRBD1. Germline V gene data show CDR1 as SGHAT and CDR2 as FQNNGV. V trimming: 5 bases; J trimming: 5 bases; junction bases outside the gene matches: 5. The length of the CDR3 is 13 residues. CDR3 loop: CASSMGQIYGYTF. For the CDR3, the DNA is TGTGCCAGCAGCATGGGACAGATATATGGCTACACCTTC. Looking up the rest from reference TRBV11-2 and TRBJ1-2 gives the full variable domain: EAGVAQSPRYKIIEKRQSVAFWCNPISGHATLYWYQQILGQGPKLLIQFQNNGVVDDSQLPKDRFSAERLKGVDSTLKIQPAKLEDSAVYLCASSMGQIYGYTFGSGTRLTVV.

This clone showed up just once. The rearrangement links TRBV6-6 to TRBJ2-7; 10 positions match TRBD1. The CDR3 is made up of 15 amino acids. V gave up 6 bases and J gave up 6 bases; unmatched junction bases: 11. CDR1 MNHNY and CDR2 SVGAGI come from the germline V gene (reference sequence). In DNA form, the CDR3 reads TGTGCCAGCAGCCCCCCGGGACAGGGGTGGAGCGAGCAGTACTTC. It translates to CASSPPGQGWSEQYF.

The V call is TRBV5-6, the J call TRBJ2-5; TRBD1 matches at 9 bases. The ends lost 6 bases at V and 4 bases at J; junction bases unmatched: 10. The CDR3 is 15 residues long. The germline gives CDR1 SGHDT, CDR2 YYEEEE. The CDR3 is CASNVPGQGTETQYF. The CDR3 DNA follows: TGTGCCAGCAACGTTCCGGGACAGGGTACAGAGACCCAGTACTTC.

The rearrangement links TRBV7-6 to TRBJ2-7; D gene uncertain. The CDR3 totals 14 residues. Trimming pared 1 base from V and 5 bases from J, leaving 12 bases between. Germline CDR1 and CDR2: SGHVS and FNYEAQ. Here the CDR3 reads CASSLGVSSDEQYF. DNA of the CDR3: TGTGCCAGCAGCTTAGGGGTAAGCAGCGACGAGCAGTACTTC.

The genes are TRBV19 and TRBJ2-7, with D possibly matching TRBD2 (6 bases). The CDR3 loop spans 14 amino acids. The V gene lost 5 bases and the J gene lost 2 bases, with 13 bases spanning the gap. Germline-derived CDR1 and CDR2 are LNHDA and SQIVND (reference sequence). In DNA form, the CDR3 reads TGTGCCAGTAGTTCCCCGGGAGAAACCTACGAGCAGTACTTC. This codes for CASSSPGETYEQYF.

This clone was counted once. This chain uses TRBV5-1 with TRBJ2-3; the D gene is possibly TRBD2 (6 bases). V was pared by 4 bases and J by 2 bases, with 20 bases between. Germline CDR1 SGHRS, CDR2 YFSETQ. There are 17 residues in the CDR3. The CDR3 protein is CASSLGLSGPATDTQYF. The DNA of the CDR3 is TGCGCCAGCAGCCTAGGCCTTAGCGGTCCAGCCACAGATACGCAGTATTTT.

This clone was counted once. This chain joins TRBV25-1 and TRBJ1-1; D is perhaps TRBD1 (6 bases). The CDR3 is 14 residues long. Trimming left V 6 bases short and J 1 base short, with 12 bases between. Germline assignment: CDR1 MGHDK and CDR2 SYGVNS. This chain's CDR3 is CASRGGGGNTEAFF. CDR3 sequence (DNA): TGTGCCAGCAGAGGAGGGGGGGGGAACACTGAAGCTTTCTTT.

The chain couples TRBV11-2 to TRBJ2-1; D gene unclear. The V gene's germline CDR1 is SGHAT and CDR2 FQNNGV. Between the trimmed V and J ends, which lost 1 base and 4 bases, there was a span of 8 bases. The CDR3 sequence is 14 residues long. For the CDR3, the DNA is TGTGCCAGCAGCTTAGTTCCGAGTTACAATGAGCAGTTCTTC. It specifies CASSLVPSYNEQFF. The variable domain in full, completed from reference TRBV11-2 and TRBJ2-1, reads EAGVAQSPRYKIIEKRQSVAFWCNPISGHATLYWYQQILGQGPKLLIQFQNNGVVDDSQLPKDRFSAERLKGVDSTLKIQPAKLEDSAVYLCASSLVPSYNEQFFGPGTRLTVL.

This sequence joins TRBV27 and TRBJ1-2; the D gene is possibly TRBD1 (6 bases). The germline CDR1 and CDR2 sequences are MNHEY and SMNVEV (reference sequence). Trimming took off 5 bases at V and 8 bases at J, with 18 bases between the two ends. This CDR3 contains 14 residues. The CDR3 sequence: CASSPNRELEGYTF. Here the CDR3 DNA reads TGTGCCAGCAGTCCAAACAGGGAATTAGAAGGCTACACCTTC.

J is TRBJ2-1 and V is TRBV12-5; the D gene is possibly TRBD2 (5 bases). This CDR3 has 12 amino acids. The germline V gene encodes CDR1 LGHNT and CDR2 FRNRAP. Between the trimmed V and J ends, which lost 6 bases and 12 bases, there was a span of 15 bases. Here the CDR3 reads CASGPAEEVQFF. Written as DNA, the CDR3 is TGTGCTAGTGGCCCAGCGGAGGAAGTGCAGTTCTTC.

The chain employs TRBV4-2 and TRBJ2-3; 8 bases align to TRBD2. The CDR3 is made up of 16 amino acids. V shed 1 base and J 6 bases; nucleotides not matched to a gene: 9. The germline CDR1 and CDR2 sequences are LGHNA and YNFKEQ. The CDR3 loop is CASSQGVGRALDTQYF. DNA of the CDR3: TGTGCCAGCAGCCAAGGTGTCGGGAGGGCCCTGGATACGCAGTATTTT.

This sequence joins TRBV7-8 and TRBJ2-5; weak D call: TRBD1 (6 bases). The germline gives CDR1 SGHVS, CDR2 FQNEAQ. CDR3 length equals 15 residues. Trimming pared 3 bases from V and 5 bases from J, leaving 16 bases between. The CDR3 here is CASSLPSTGLETQYF. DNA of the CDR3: TGTGCCAGCAGCTTGCCCTCGACAGGTTTGGAGACCCAGTACTTC.

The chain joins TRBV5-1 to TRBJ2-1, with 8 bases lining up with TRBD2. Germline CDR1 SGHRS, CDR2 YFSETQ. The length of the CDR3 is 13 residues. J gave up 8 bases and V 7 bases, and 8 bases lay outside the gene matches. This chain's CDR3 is CASSAGDVDEQFF. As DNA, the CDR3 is TGCGCCAGCTCAGCGGGAGATGTGGATGAGCAGTTCTTC.

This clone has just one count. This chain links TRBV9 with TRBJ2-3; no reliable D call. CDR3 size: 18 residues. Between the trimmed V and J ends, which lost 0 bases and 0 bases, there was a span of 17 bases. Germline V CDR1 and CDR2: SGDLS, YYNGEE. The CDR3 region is CASSVARGLLTSTDTQYF. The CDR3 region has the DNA TGTGCCAGCAGCGTAGCCAGAGGTCTGCTAACGAGCACAGATACGCAGTATTTT.

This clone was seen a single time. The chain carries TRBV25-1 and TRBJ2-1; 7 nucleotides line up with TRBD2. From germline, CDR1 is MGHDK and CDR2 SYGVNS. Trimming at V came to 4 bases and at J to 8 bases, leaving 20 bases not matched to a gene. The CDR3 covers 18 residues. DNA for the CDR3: TGTGCCAGCAGTGGTGACCAAATCACTAGCGTAGGTTTTGATGAGCAGTTCTTC. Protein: CASSGDQITSVGFDEQFF. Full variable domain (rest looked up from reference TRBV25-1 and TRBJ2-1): EADIYQTPRYLVIGTGKKITLECSQTMGHDKMYWYQQDPGMELHLIHYSYGVNSTEKGDLSSESTVSRIRTEHFPLTLESARPSHTSQYLCASSGDQITSVGFDEQFFGPGTRLTVL.

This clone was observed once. CDR3 nucleotide sequence: TGTGCCAGCAGCTTCCTTTTCGGGATGAACACTGAAGCTTTCTTT. Its translation: CASSFLFGMNTEAFF. The rearrangement links TRBV11-2 to TRBJ1-1; no firm D call. Germline V gene data show CDR1 as SGHAT and CDR2 as FQNNGV. V was clipped by 3 bases and J by 0 bases, with 11 bases between them. This CDR3 region has 15 residues. The variable domain in full, with the rest retrieved from reference TRBV11-2 and TRBJ1-1, is EAGVAQSPRYKIIEKRQSVAFWCNPISGHATLYWYQQILGQGPKLLIQFQNNGVVDDSQLPKDRFSAERLKGVDSTLKIQPAKLEDSAVYLCASSFLFGMNTEAFFGQGTRLTVV.

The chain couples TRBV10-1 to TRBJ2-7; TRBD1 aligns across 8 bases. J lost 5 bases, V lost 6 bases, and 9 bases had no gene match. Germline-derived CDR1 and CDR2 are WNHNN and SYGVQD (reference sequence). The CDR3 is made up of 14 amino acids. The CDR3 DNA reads TGCGCCAGCAGCTATACCGACAGGGGTCACGAGCAGTACTTC. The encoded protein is CASSYTDRGHEQYF.

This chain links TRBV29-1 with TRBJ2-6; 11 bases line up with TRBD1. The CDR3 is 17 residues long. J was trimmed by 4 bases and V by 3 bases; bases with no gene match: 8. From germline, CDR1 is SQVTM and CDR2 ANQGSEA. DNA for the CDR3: TGCAGCGTTGAGAGCCGGGACAGGGGGTCAGGGGCCAACGTCCTGACTTTC. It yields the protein CSVESRDRGSGANVLTF.

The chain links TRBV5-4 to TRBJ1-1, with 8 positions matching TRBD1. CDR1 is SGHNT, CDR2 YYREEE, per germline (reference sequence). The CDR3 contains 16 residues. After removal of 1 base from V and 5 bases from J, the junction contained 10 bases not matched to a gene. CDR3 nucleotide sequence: TGTGCCAGCAGCTTGAGCCGGGACAGGAGGGGAACTGAAGCTTTCTTT. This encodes CASSLSRDRRGTEAFF.

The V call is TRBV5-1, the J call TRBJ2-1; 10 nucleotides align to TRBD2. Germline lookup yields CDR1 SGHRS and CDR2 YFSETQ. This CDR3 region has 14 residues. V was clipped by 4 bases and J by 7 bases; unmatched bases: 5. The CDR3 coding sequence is TGCGCCAGCAGCCCTGGGACTAGCGAGAATGAGCAGTTCTTC. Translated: CASSPGTSENEQFF.

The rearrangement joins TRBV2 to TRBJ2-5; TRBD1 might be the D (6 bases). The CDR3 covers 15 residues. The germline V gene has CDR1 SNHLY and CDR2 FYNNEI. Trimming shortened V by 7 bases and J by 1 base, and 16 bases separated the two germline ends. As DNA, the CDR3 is TGTGCCAGCATTAGATTCGGGGACACCCAAGAGACCCAGTACTTC. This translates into CASIRFGDTQETQYF.

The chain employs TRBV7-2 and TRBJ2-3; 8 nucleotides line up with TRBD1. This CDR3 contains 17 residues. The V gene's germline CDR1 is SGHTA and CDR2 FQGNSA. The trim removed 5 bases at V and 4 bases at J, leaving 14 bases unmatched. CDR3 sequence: CASSRPTGQGKADTQYF. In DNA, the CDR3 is TGTGCCAGCAGCCGCCCAACCGGACAGGGTAAAGCAGATACGCAGTATTTT.